The text below deals with one T cell receptor beta chain. MiXCR was run by TCRdb on the 5' RACE reads, yielding one entry per CDR3 protein. The sample consists of 500,000 to 650,000 distinct CDR3 sequences, about 7.1% of them appearing once. The data belong to a study of identical twins. V was clipped by 11 bases and J by 1 base; unmatched bases: 3. This CDR3 contains 14 residues. Germline V gene data show CDR1 as ENHRY and CDR2 as SYGVKD. These data were also filed under a second study, of yellow fever vaccine responses in identical twins.

The receptor's source is a woman under 30 in good health. V is TRBV10-3 and J is TRBJ2-5, with 14 bases identical to TRBD2. Sequencing used PBMCs. The CDR3 protein is CAVGTSGGQETQYF. Here the CDR3 DNA reads TGTGCCGTGGGGACTAGCGGGGGCCAAGAGACCCAGTACTTC.